These T cell receptor beta chains were read from a single sample in a study of radiotherapy plus CTLA-4 blockade in lung cancer. Method: immunoSEQ multiplex PCR; TCRdb's copy keeps in-frame clones and lacks some. The table records about 72,000 clones, roughly 75% of them present only once. The starting material was peripheral blood, obtained from a patient treated with radiotherapy plus ipilimumab. Receptor source: a human donor with non-small cell lung cancer who had a complete response to radiotherapy plus ipilimumab. Both conserved end residues are part of each CDR3. The D gene is left open where the match is weak. Clone size appears in some rows only: once, few, many, or a class for an expanded clone.

j_gene: TRBJ1-5
v_gene: TRBV6-1
abundance: -
d_gene: TRBD1
CDR3aa: CASSEALPGQVRLGNQPQHF
CDR3nt: TGTGCCAGCAGTGAAGCGCTTCCTGGACAGGTACGCCTAGGCAATCAGCCCCAGCATTTT

j_gene: TRBJ1-2
v_gene: TRBV4-1
abundance: -
d_gene: -
CDR3aa: CASSHLGGLYGYTF
CDR3nt: TGCGCCAGCAGCCATTTAGGGGGGCTTTATGGCTACACCTTC

j_gene: TRBJ1-5
v_gene: TRBV19
abundance: -
d_gene: -
CDR3aa: CASRPGPRGAQHF
CDR3nt: TGTGCCAGTAGGCCGGGACCCCGGGGGGCCCAGCATTTT

j_gene: TRBJ1-3
v_gene: TRBV11-2
abundance: -
d_gene: -
CDR3aa: CASSLVQQTYSGNTIYF
CDR3nt: TGTGCCAGCAGCTTAGTCCAACAGACCTACTCTGGAAACACCATATATTTT

j_gene: TRBJ2-1
v_gene: TRBV5-1
abundance: -
d_gene: -
CDR3aa: CASSLGGDDAIDEQFF
CDR3nt: TGCGCCAGCAGCTTGGGGGGCGACGACGCTATCGATGAGCAGTTCTTC

j_gene: TRBJ2-2
v_gene: TRBV25-1
abundance: -
d_gene: TRBD1
CDR3aa: CASSDSDRGRLTGELFF
CDR3nt: TGTGCCAGCAGTGATTCAGACAGGGGGCGACTCACCGGGGAGCTGTTTTTT

j_gene: TRBJ2-7
v_gene: TRBV2
abundance: -
d_gene: -
CDR3aa: CASSDPRDTAYEQYF
CDR3nt: TGTGCCAGCAGTGACCCCCGGGACACAGCCTACGAGCAGTACTTC

j_gene: TRBJ1-1
v_gene: TRBV18
abundance: -
d_gene: -
CDR3aa: CASSPPEAGGRTEAFF
CDR3nt: TGTGCCAGCTCACCACCGGAGGCCGGGGGAAGAACTGAAGCTTTCTTT

j_gene: TRBJ2-3
v_gene: TRBV6-1
abundance: -
d_gene: TRBD1
CDR3aa: CASSRDRVAVDTQYF
CDR3nt: TGTGCCAGCAGTAGGGACAGGGTGGCCGTGGATACGCAGTATTTT

j_gene: TRBJ2-7
v_gene: TRBV5-6
abundance: -
d_gene: TRBD1
CDR3aa: CASSFVDRRSYEQYF
CDR3nt: TGTGCCAGCAGCTTCGTGGACAGGCGATCCTACGAGCAGTACTTC

j_gene: TRBJ2-2
v_gene: TRBV27
abundance: -
d_gene: TRBD2
CDR3aa: CASSLIAGAGELFF
CDR3nt: TGTGCCAGCAGTTTAATCGCGGGGGCCGGGGAGCTGTTTTTT

j_gene: TRBJ2-5
v_gene: TRBV6-1
abundance: once
d_gene: -
CDR3aa: CASTWGAVSETQYF
CDR3nt: TGTGCCAGCACCTGGGGGGCAGTTTCAGAGACCCAGTACTTC

j_gene: TRBJ1-4
v_gene: TRBV6-5
abundance: few
d_gene: -
CDR3aa: CASSYGREAEKLFF
CDR3nt: TGTGCCAGCAGTTACGGGAGGGAGGCTGAAAAACTGTTTTTT

j_gene: TRBJ2-3
v_gene: TRBV9
abundance: -
d_gene: -
CDR3aa: CASSVEGRTDTQYF
CDR3nt: TGTGCCAGCAGCGTAGAGGGCCGCACAGATACGCAGTATTTT

j_gene: TRBJ1-5
v_gene: TRBV6-6
abundance: once
d_gene: -
CDR3aa: CASSRDGSNQPQHF
CDR3nt: TGTGCCAGCAGTCGGGACGGTTCCAATCAGCCCCAGCATTTT

j_gene: TRBJ2-5
v_gene: TRBV5-1
abundance: -
d_gene: -
CDR3aa: CASSSLTGPGVETQYF
CDR3nt: TGCGCCAGCAGCTCTCTGACAGGACCTGGGGTAGAGACCCAGTACTTC

j_gene: TRBJ1-6
v_gene: TRBV7-2
abundance: -
d_gene: TRBD1
CDR3aa: CASDRGEYNSPLHF
CDR3nt: TGTGCCAGCGACAGGGGGGAGTATAATTCACCCCTCCACTTT

j_gene: TRBJ2-2
v_gene: TRBV6-1
abundance: -
d_gene: -
CDR3aa: CASSVEVNTGELFF
CDR3nt: TGTGCCAGCAGCGTAGAGGTCAACACCGGGGAGCTGTTTTTT